Described below is a single TCR beta chain sequence and its context. Trimming removed 0 bases from V and 5 bases from J; junction bases left unmatched: 3. The CDR3 is 15 amino acids. Germline CDR1 SGHTA, CDR2 FQGTGA. A Seattle source enrolled patients during active infection and followed them longitudinally. TCRdb keeps only in-frame clones here, not all; method: immunoSEQ multiplex PCR. This sample carries around 100,000 clones, roughly 87% of them seen once, and the ten largest clones take about 5.7%. This record belongs to a study of blood T cell repertoires in COVID-19. In the study overall: Samples taken during acute and convalescent COVID-19 were collected in the United States, Italy and Spain. The cDNA or gDNA used as material had been derived from T cells, B-cell-depleted T cells, or PBMCs.

This sequence was found in a woman aged 50 to 60 with COVID-19, enrolled during active disease. Sequencing was performed on peripheral blood. The rearrangement uses TRBV7-3 and TRBJ2-2, with 7 bases identical to TRBD2. CDR3 sequence: CASSLTAGGTGELFF. The CDR3 DNA sequence: TGTGCCAGCAGCTTAACCGCCGGGGGGACCGGGGAGCTGTTTTTT.